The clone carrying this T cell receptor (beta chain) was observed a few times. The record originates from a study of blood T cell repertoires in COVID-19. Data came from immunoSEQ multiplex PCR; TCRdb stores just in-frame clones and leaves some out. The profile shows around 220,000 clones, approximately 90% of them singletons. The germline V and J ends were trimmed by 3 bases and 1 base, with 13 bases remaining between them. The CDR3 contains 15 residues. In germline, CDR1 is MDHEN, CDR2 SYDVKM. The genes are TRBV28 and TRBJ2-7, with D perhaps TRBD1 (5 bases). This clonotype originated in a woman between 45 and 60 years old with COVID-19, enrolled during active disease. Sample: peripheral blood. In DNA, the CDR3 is TGTGCCAGCAGTTTGACAGCTCTAAAGTCCTACGAGCAGTACTTC. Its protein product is CASSLTALKSYEQYF. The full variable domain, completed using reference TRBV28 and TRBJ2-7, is DVKVTQSSRYLVKRTGEKVFLECVQDMDHENMFWYRQDPGLGLRLIYFSYDVKMKEKGDIPEGYSVSREKKERFSLILESASTNQTSMYLCASSLTALKSYEQYFGPGTRLTVT.